This is a list of T cell receptor beta chains from one sample in a study of Graves' ophthalmopathy and Graves' hyperthyroidism. TCRdb itself ran the multiplex PCR reads through MiXCR, one entry per CDR3 protein. Seen here are 45,000 to 60,000 distinct CDR3 sequences, about half observed once, and the top ten hold 4.7%. The specimen sequenced was peripheral blood. The receptors were gathered from an adult woman with Graves' ophthalmopathy. Each CDR3 is given with its conserved first and last residue. D genes are given only for firm matches. Some rows mark clone size as missing; the rest say once, few, many or name a class of expanded clone.

size | D | J | V | DNA | CDR3
NA | TRBD2 | TRBJ2-1 | TRBV11-1 | TGTGCCAGCAGCTGGACCCGGGAGGCCGACTCCTACAATGAGCAGTTCTTC | CASSWTREADSYNEQFF
many | NA | TRBJ1-1 | TRBV7-2 | TGTGCCAGCAGCTGGGGACCGTTGAACACTGAAGCTTTCTTT | CASSWGPLNTEAFF
NA | TRBD2 | TRBJ2-4 | TRBV11-3 | TGTGCCAGCAGCTTAGAGGGGGGGAACATTCAGTACTTC | CASSLEGGNIQYF
NA | NA | TRBJ2-5 | TRBV25-1 | TGTGCCAGCAGTGAATATGATAGCTCCCGAGAGACCCAGTACTTC | CASSEYDSSRETQYF
many | TRBD2 | TRBJ2-1 | TRBV29-1 | TGCAGCGTCGGGACTAGCGGGAGGGTTAATATCTACAATGAGCAGTTCTTC | CSVGTSGRVNIYNEQFF
NA | NA | TRBJ2-2 | TRBV10-3 | TGTGCCATCAGCGCCGGGATATCGAACACCGGGGAGCTGTTTTTT | CAISAGISNTGELFF
NA | TRBD2 | TRBJ2-5 | TRBV10-3 | TGTGCCATCAGTCGTAACGGGACTAGCGGGGCCAAAGAGACCCTGTACTTC | CAISRNGTSGAKETLYF
NA | NA | TRBJ1-1 | TRBV7-3 | TGTGCCAGCAGCTTCACGGGGGACATGAACACTGAAGCTCTCTTT | CASSFTGDMNTEALF
many | TRBD1 | TRBJ1-2 | TRBV11-2 | TGTGCCAGCAGCTTAGATCCGGACAGGGTCCAAGCCTATGGCTACACCTTC | CASSLDPDRVQAYGYTF
NA | NA | TRBJ2-2 | TRBV20-1 | TGCAGTGCTAGATCCGGGGAGCTGTTTTTT | CSARSGELFF
medium-sized | NA | TRBJ2-1 | TRBV25-1 | TGTGCCAGCACCTTCCTAGGGGGTCAGTTCTTC | CASTFLGGQFF
NA | NA | TRBJ2-5 | TRBV7-6 | TGTGCCAGCAGCTTAGGTCCGGCAGGGTCTGGAGAGACCCAGTACTTC | CASSLGPAGSGETQYF
NA | NA | TRBJ2-3 | TRBV30 | TGTGCCTGGAGACGCCCGGAGACCCCACGCACAGATACGCAGTATTTT | CAWRRPETPRTDTQYF
many | NA | TRBJ2-7 | TRBV6-2/TRBV6-3 | TGTGCCAGCAGTTACTCGGGGGTTCTCCCCAGCGAGCAGTACTTC | CASSYSGVLPSEQYF
NA | NA | TRBJ1-4 | TRBV3-1 | TGTGCCAGCAGCCGAGAAGAAACTAATGAAAAACTGTTTTTT | CASSREETNEKLFF
many | NA | TRBJ1-3 | TRBV12-3/TRBV12-4 | TGTGCCAGCAGCCCCGACGCCGGAGGCTCTGGAAACACCATATATTTT | CASSPDAGGSGNTIYF
many | NA | TRBJ2-5 | TRBV20-1 | TGCAGTGCTAGAGATCCGAGGGACCCCCGGGAGACCCAGTACTTC | CSARDPRDPRETQYF
many | TRBD1 | TRBJ2-5 | TRBV7-8 | TGTGCCAGCAGCTTACAGACAGGGAGAGAGACCCAGTACTTC | CASSLQTGRETQYF
NA | NA | TRBJ2-7 | TRBV9 | TGTGCCAGCAGCCCGAGGGGGGACGAGCAGTACTTC | CASSPRGDEQYF
many | TRBD1 | TRBJ2-3 | TRBV9 | TGTGCCAGCAGCGAGGGGACAGGGCACAGCACAGATACGCAGTATTTT | CASSEGTGHSTDTQYF
NA | TRBD1 | TRBJ2-7 | TRBV7-2 | TGTGCCAGCAGCCTGAGGGGGCTGGACTACGAGCAGTACTTC | CASSLRGLDYEQYF
once | TRBD1 | TRBJ2-7 | TRBV19 | TGTGCCAGTAGTTCACCGGGACAGGGGGCGGGGGAGCAGTACTTC | CASSSPGQGAGEQYF
NA | NA | TRBJ1-2 | TRBV6-5 | TGTGCCAGCAGTTACTCGGGGCATCATGGCTACACCTTC | CASSYSGHHGYTF
few | NA | TRBJ2-3 | TRBV18 | TGTGCCAGCTCACTACTTAGCGGCAGGGGCACAGATACGCAGTATTTT | CASSLLSGRGTDTQYF
many | TRBD2 | TRBJ2-3 | TRBV7-8 | TGTGCCAGCAGCTTAACCCAGAGACTAGCGGGCCTAACAGATACGCAGTATTTT | CASSLTQRLAGLTDTQYF
many | NA | TRBJ1-4 | TRBV3-1 | TGTGCCAGCAGCCACCAGTGGGAAGAAAAACTGTTTTTT | CASSHQWEEKLFF
many | TRBD1 | TRBJ2-1 | TRBV6-5 | TGTGCCAGCAGCCCACAGGGGGTTAGGGGTAATGAGCAGTTCTTC | CASSPQGVRGNEQFF
many | NA | TRBJ2-7 | TRBV2 | TGTGCCAGCAGTGTGGCGGGGAACGAGCAGTACTTC | CASSVAGNEQYF
medium-sized | NA | TRBJ2-7 | TRBV24-1 | TGTGCCACCAGTGATCCGGGCAGGGCCTACGAGCAGTACTTC | CATSDPGRAYEQYF
many | NA | TRBJ2-7 | TRBV20-1 | TGCAGTGCACCAGAGAAACGCGACTCGCCCTACGAGCAGTACTTC | CSAPEKRDSPYEQYF
many | NA | TRBJ2-7 | TRBV12-3/TRBV12-4 | TGTGCCAGCAGTTTTCGGTCAGGGCGAACCTACGAGCAGTACTTC | CASSFRSGRTYEQYF
NA | NA | TRBJ2-5 | TRBV29-1 | NA | CCVFLCQPRRALQETQYF
NA | TRBD2 | TRBJ2-7 | TRBV20-1 | TGCAGTGCTAGCCAGACTAGCGGGTACTACGAGCAGTACTTC | CSASQTSGYYEQYF
NA | TRBD1 | TRBJ1-5 | TRBV2 | TGTGCCGCGGAAGGGACAGACGATCAGCCCCAGCATTTT | CAAEGTDDQPQHF
many | TRBD2 | TRBJ2-1 | TRBV5-5 | TGTGCCAGCAGCTTGGAGGTACTAGCGGGAGGGCCTTTCGGAAATGAGCAGTTCTTC | CASSLEVLAGGPFGNEQFF
many | TRBD2 | TRBJ2-4 | TRBV19 | TGTGCCAGTAAGGAGGGAGGGCTACCCAAAAACATTCAGTACTTC | CASKEGGLPKNIQYF
many | NA | TRBJ2-7 | TRBV20-1 | TGCAGTGCTAGAGATTCTGGAGGCAGGGGCCCTTACGAGCAGTACTTC | CSARDSGGRGPYEQYF
many | NA | TRBJ1-4 | TRBV28 | TGTGCCAGCAGTTTACGAGTTAGGAGTGAAAAACTGTTTTTT | CASSLRVRSEKLFF
many | NA | TRBJ1-5 | TRBV19 | TGTGCCAGTAGTATAGTCTACAGCAATCAGCCCCAGCATTTT | CASSIVYSNQPQHF
many | TRBD2 | TRBJ2-7 | TRBV6-1 | TGTGCCAGCAGGGAGCGGGAGGTCTACGAGCAGTACTTC | CASREREVYEQYF